The rows below give T cell receptor beta chains drawn from one sample of a study of shared clonotypes between healthy human individuals. The method was immunoSEQ multiplex PCR; TCRdb's version includes in-frame clones alone and lacks a portion of them. The table has approximately 500,000 clones, almost 97% seen once; the top ten hold less than 0.06%. The sequenced sample was naive CD4+ T cells sorted from blood. Source of these receptors: a woman aged 25 to 39 in good health. Both conserved end residues are part of each CDR3. D genes are given only for firm matches. The size entry is marked missing in some rows and otherwise reads once, few, many or a size class.

d_call j_call v_call clone_size cdr3_nt cdr3_aa
TRBD1 TRBJ1-2 TRBV7-9 . TGTGCCAGCAGCTCCAACCCAACAGGGGGCAGACTCGTCTTC CASSSNPTGGRLVF
TRBD2 TRBJ2-7 TRBV28 . TGTGCCAGCAGTTTAACCGCGGGAGCCTACGAGCAGTACTTC CASSLTAGAYEQYF
TRBD1 TRBJ2-1 TRBV27 . TGTGCCAGCAGTTTTAGGGACAGGGGTGGTAATGAGCAGTTCTTC CASSFRDRGGNEQFF
. TRBJ1-1 TRBV28 . TGTGCCAGCAGGGGCCTCCTTGAAGTAGCTTTCTTT CASRGLLEVAFF
TRBD2 TRBJ2-7 TRBV29-1 . TGCAGCGTTCGACCGGGACTAGCGGGAGGACCCATCCACGAGCAGTACTTC CSVRPGLAGGPIHEQYF
TRBD1 TRBJ2-7 TRBV29-1 . TGCAGCGTTGGAAACAGGGGGGCGTTCGAGCAGTACTTC CSVGNRGAFEQYF
TRBD1 TRBJ1-2 TRBV28 . TGTGCCAGCATGCGACAGGGGATATTCGGCTACACCTTC CASMRQGIFGYTF
. TRBJ2-1 TRBV2 . TGTGCCAGCAAAATAGCGCGGAACAATGAGCAGTTCTTC CASKIARNNEQFF
TRBD2 TRBJ2-3 TRBV5-1 . TGCGCCAGCAGCCCCGGGACTAGCAGAAACACAGATACGCAGTATTTT CASSPGTSRNTDTQYF
TRBD1 TRBJ2-2 TRBV30 once TGTGCCTGGAGTGTACGGACAGGGCATAACACCGGGGAGCTGTTTTTT CAWSVRTGHNTGELFF
TRBD1 TRBJ1-1 TRBV5-6 . TGTGCCAGCAGAAGGACAGGGTTGGGTGAAGCTTTCTTT CASRRTGLGEAFF
. TRBJ1-1 TRBV2 . TGTGCCACCGAAGACGTTGAGTACACTGAAGCTTTCTTT CATEDVEYTEAFF
TRBD1 TRBJ1-1 TRBV18 . TGTGCCAGCTCACCTGGGACAGAACGGACTGAAGCTTTCTTT CASSPGTERTEAFF
TRBD2 TRBJ2-7 TRBV10-3 . TGTGCCATCAAGGGCGGGACTAGTTCCCACGAGCAGTACTTC CAIKGGTSSHEQYF
. TRBJ1-3 TRBV27 . TGTGCCAGCAGCATAGCAGGGGCTGGAAACACCATATATTTT CASSIAGAGNTIYF
. TRBJ2-2 TRBV7-2 . TGTGCCAGCAGCTTAGCTGGTCGGACCGGGGAGCTGTTTTTT CASSLAGRTGELFF
. TRBJ2-1 TRBV11-2 . TGTGCCAGCAGCTTTTCGGCGGGATTTTCGCATGAGCAGTTCTTC CASSFSAGFSHEQFF
. TRBJ2-3 TRBV27 . TGTGCCAGCAGTTTCGTCCTAAGCACAGATACGCAGTATTTT CASSFVLSTDTQYF
. TRBJ1-5 TRBV18 . TGTGCCAGCTCACCAAATCATAGCAATCAGCCCCAGCATTTT CASSPNHSNQPQHF
TRBD2 TRBJ2-7 TRBV15 . TGTGCCACCACCCTACTGACTAGCGGGAACTACGAGCAGTACTTC CATTLLTSGNYEQYF
TRBD1 TRBJ2-5 TRBV5-1 . TGCGCCAGCAGCTTGTCTCAGGGGGCGGCGGAGACCCAGTACTTC CASSLSQGAAETQYF
. TRBJ1-1 TRBV28 . TGTGCCAGCAGTCCTCGACAAGCCATCGACAGTGAAGCTTTCTTT CASSPRQAIDSEAFF
. TRBJ2-3 TRBV18 . TGTGCCAGCTCACCACTTGCTTCCCAGGCCACAGATACGCAGTATTTT CASSPLASQATDTQYF
TRBD1 TRBJ2-5 TRBV7-7 . TGTGCCAGCAGCCCGAACCTCCGGGACAGGGGAGAGACCCAGTACTTC CASSPNLRDRGETQYF
. TRBJ2-7 TRBV4-1 . TGCGCCAGCAGCCAACGACTGATCGGGATGGGGCGTAAGGGCTCCTCCTACGAGCAGTACTTC CASSQRLIGMGRKGSSYEQYF
TRBD2 TRBJ2-2 TRBV18 . TGTGCCAGCTTCGGGACTAGCGGGAGAGAGAACACCGGGGAGCTGTTTTTT CASFGTSGRENTGELFF
. TRBJ2-6 TRBV7-8 . TGTGCCAGCAGCGGACTTGGGTTACCCACAAAGTCGGGCCACGTCCTGACTTTC CASSGLGLPTKSGHVLTF
. TRBJ1-2 TRBV28 . TGTGCCAGCAGTGACCCAGGGGTAGGCTATGGCTACACCTTC CASSDPGVGYGYTF
TRBD1 TRBJ1-1 TRBV6-6 once TGTGCCAGCAGTTACACTAGACAGGGTACGGCTTTCTTT CASSYTRQGTAFF
TRBD2 TRBJ2-7 TRBV6-6 . TGTGCCAGCAGTTACGCTAGCGGGAAGGTTGATGAGCAGTACTTC CASSYASGKVDEQYF
TRBD1 TRBJ2-1 TRBV5-4 . TGTGCCAGCAGCTTGTGGGGACAGCTGAATGAGCAGTTCTTC CASSLWGQLNEQFF
TRBD2 TRBJ2-1 TRBV7-9 once TGTGCCAGCAGCTTAGTAGGACTAGCGGGACACAGCTCCTACAATGAGCAGTTCTTC CASSLVGLAGHSSYNEQFF
TRBD1 TRBJ1-2 TRBV6-1 . TGTGCCAGCAGTGAAATGGGACAGGGGGACTATGGCTACACCTTC CASSEMGQGDYGYTF
. TRBJ1-2 TRBV2 . TGTGCCAGCAGCCCCTTGTTTAGCTATGGCTACACCTTC CASSPLFSYGYTF
. TRBJ1-2 TRBV4-1 . TGCGCCAGCAGCCAAGATCTCAGGAACCTTAACGGGGGCTACACCTTC CASSQDLRNLNGGYTF
. TRBJ1-6 TRBV2 once TGTGCCAGCAGTGTTGAATCCAGTCCTAATTCACCCCTCCACTTT CASSVESSPNSPLHF
. TRBJ1-1 TRBV7-2 . TGTGCCAGCAGCTTAGGGTCCAAGAACACTGAAGCTTTCTTT CASSLGSKNTEAFF
. TRBJ2-1 TRBV11-2 . TGTGCCAGCAGCGCCTTACAGGGTCTGGTTAATGAGCAGTTCTTC CASSALQGLVNEQFF
. TRBJ1-1 TRBV7-9 . TGTGCCAGCAGCACGGCGTGGGGGAACACTGAAGCTTTCTTT CASSTAWGNTEAFF
. TRBJ2-6 TRBV6-5 . TGTGCCAGCAGTTACTCTCTCAGGTGGGGGGCCAACGTCCTGACTTTC CASSYSLRWGANVLTF
. TRBJ1-3 TRBV28 . TGTGCCAGCAGTCGGAACGGGGACACCATATATTTT CASSRNGDTIYF
. TRBJ1-1 TRBV20-1 . TGCAGTGCGACCATGAACACTGAAGCTTTCTTT CSATMNTEAFF
. TRBJ2-3 TRBV5-1 . TGCGCCAGCAGCCTTAGCACAGATACGCAGTATTTT CASSLSTDTQYF
TRBD1 TRBJ2-2 TRBV7-9 . TGTGCCAGCAGCCAGGGGGTGGCCACCGGGGAGCTGTTTTTT CASSQGVATGELFF
. TRBJ2-1 TRBV7-9 . TGTGCCAGCAGCTTCCCCAGGGACGAGCAGTTCTTC CASSFPRDEQFF
. TRBJ2-1 TRBV5-4 . TGTGCCAGCAGCGAACAATCCGACTTCAATGAGCAGTTCTTC CASSEQSDFNEQFF
. TRBJ2-7 TRBV5-5 . TGTGCCAGCAGCCGCTCCCCGGCGGGACGGACCTACGAGCAGTACTTC CASSRSPAGRTYEQYF
. TRBJ1-2 TRBV7-2 . TGTGCCAGCAGCTTAGACAGCTCTAACTATGGCTACACCTTC CASSLDSSNYGYTF
TRBD1 TRBJ2-7 TRBV28 . TGTGCCAGCAGCCTCGGGACAGTGGGTGAGCAGTACTTC CASSLGTVGEQYF
TRBD2 TRBJ2-3 TRBV5-1 . TGCGCCAGCAGGAGGACTAGGAGCACAGATACGCAGTATTTT CASRRTRSTDTQYF
. TRBJ1-2 TRBV28 . TGTGCCAGCAGTTTAAAAGGCAATGGCTACACCTTC CASSLKGNGYTF
TRBD1 TRBJ2-7 TRBV28 . TGTGCCAGCACCATTACAGGGGACGAGCAGTACTTC CASTITGDEQYF
TRBD1 TRBJ1-1 TRBV7-8 once TGTGCCAGCAGCCCCCCGCACAGGGGGCAAATGGGGAACACTGAAGCTTTCTTT CASSPPHRGQMGNTEAFF
. TRBJ1-2 TRBV18 . TGTGCCAGCTCACCCCAAAAAGAACGGGGCTACACCTTC CASSPQKERGYTF
. TRBJ1-1 TRBV7-2 . TGTGCCAGCTTGGAGGTACCGTGGGCTGAAGCTTTCTTT CASLEVPWAEAFF
. TRBJ2-7 TRBV19 . TGTGCCAGTAGTATTTGGGGTCGGCAGCCCTACGAGCAGTACTTC CASSIWGRQPYEQYF
. TRBJ1-5 TRBV4-1 . TGCGCCAGCAGCCAAGTGAGGCTGGGGACTTATAGCAATCAGCCCCAGCATTTT CASSQVRLGTYSNQPQHF